A single sample is the source of the 26 T cell receptor beta chains below, sequenced in a study of OX40 agonist ivuxolimab in advanced cancers. Generated by immunoSEQ multiplex PCR, the TCRdb table keeps only in-frame clones and is missing some. This sample has tens of thousands of clones, with around 93% found just once. This specimen consisted of CD4+ or CD8+ T cells sorted from blood, obtained in a trial of the OX40 agonist ivuxolimab. Every receptor here comes from an adult with an advanced solid tumor such as melanoma, head and neck, liver or kidney cancer.

This chain connects TRBV6-1 to TRBJ2-3; D not resolved. This CDR3 is 12 amino acids long. V was cut by 4 bases and J by 1 base, with 3 bases left in between. From germline, CDR1 is MNHNS and CDR2 SASEGT. CDR3 nucleotide sequence: TGTGCCAGCAGTGGTGGCACAGATACGCAGTATTTT. Amino acid sequence: CASSGGTDTQYF.

The chain links TRBV21-1 to TRBJ2-7; no check of the table's D call, TRBD1, against the DNA was made. TRBV21-1 constitutes a pseudogene. The CDR3 is made up of 16 amino acids. The CDR3 loop reads CASSKCIQGFDYEQYF. The CDR3 DNA follows: TGTGCCAGCAGCAAATGCATACAGGGTTTCGACTACGAGCAGTACTTC.

The V and J genes are TRBV9 and TRBJ2-1; D may be TRBD2 (5 bases). This CDR3 is 14 amino acids long. Looked up from germline, CDR1 is SGDLS and CDR2 is YYNGEE. V was cut by 3 bases and J by 1 base, with 8 bases left in between. The CDR3 here is CASSGTGSYNEQFF. CDR3 coding DNA: TGTGCCAGCAGCGGCACGGGGTCCTACAATGAGCAGTTCTTC. The whole variable domain, filled in from reference TRBV9 and TRBJ2-1, reads DSGVTQTPKHLITATGQRVTLRCSPRSGDLSVYWYQQSLDQGLQFLIQYYNGEERAKGNILERFSAQQFPDLHSELNLSSLELGDSALYFCASSGTGSYNEQFFGPGTRLTVL.

The chain couples TRBV11-2 to TRBJ2-7; tentative D call: TRBD2 (5 bases). The germline gives CDR1 SGHAT, CDR2 FQNNGV. V was cut by 6 bases and J by 0 bases, with 9 bases left in between. This CDR3 comprises 13 residues. This chain's CDR3 is CASSPGVSYEQYF. Written as DNA, the CDR3 is TGTGCCAGCAGTCCCGGGGTCTCCTACGAGCAGTACTTC.

By sample share, this clone is medium-sized (0.01 to 0.1%). This CDR3 is CASSESEVETQYF. The CDR3 DNA sequence: TGCGCCAGCAGTGAGTCGGAGGTTGAGACCCAGTACTTC. The chain joins TRBV10-2 to TRBJ2-5; D perhaps matches TRBD2 (5 bases). The CDR3 length is 13 residues. Between the trimmed V and J ends, which lost 0 bases and 5 bases, there was a span of 7 bases. Germline values: CDR1 WSHSY, CDR2 SAAADI.

This chain joins TRBV9 and TRBJ2-5; D possibly corresponds to TRBD1 (6 bases). The CDR3 has 15 amino acids. Germline V gene sequence: CDR1 SGDLS, CDR2 YYNGEE. Deletions cut 4 bases from V and 2 bases from J, with 15 bases between. The CDR3 region is CASSIRGGTQETQYF. As DNA, the CDR3 is TGTGCCAGCAGCATTCGTGGGGGCACTCAAGAGACCCAGTACTTC.

V is TRBV28 and J is TRBJ2-5; D possibly matches TRBD1 or TRBD2 (5 bases each). V lost 7 bases to trimming and J lost 1 base, with 16 bases between them. This CDR3 region has 15 residues. Germline-derived CDR1 and CDR2 are MDHEN and SYDVKM. The DNA of the CDR3 is TGTGCCAGCACCCCGGGGTCTGGGGGCCAAGAGACCCAGTACTTC. Amino acid sequence: CASTPGSGGQETQYF.

The chain carries TRBV19 and TRBJ1-1; 9 bases align to TRBD1. V lost 6 bases, J lost 5 bases, and 7 bases stayed unmatched. The CDR3 has 14 amino acids. CDR1 is LNHDA and CDR2 is SQIVND in the germline V gene (reference sequence). The CDR3: CASSGTGWRTEAFF. CDR3 DNA: TGTGCCAGTAGCGGGACAGGGTGGCGAACTGAAGCTTTCTTT. Looking up the rest from reference TRBV19 and TRBJ1-1 gives the full variable domain: DGGITQSPKYLFRKEGQNVTLSCEQNLNHDAMYWYRQDPGQGLRLIYYSQIVNDFQKGDIAEGYSVSREKKESFPLTVTSAQKNPTAFYLCASSGTGWRTEAFFGQGTRLTVV.

The chain couples TRBV27 to TRBJ2-7, with a possible D match to TRBD1 (5 bases). The CDR3 contains 14 residues. Germline lookup yields CDR1 MNHEY and CDR2 SMNVEV (reference sequence). Trimming shortened V by 3 bases and J by 2 bases, and 11 bases separated the two germline ends. CDR3 sequence: CASSLYRRAYEQYF. CDR3 coding DNA: TGTGCCAGCAGTTTGTACAGGAGAGCCTACGAGCAGTACTTC.

The chain has TRBV7-9 and TRBJ2-4, with TRBD1 matching over 7 bases. The length of the CDR3 is 16 residues. V gave up 0 bases and J gave up 3 bases; unmatched junction bases: 5. Germline V lookup: CDR1 SEHNR, CDR2 FQNEAQ (reference sequence). The DNA of the CDR3 is TGTGCCAGCAGCTTAGCAGGGGGCTTGGTCAAAAACATTCAGTACTTC. This encodes CASSLAGGLVKNIQYF.

The chain links TRBV27 to TRBJ2-7; D is perhaps TRBD2 (6 bases). Looked up from germline, CDR1 is MNHEY and CDR2 is SMNVEV (reference sequence). This CDR3 comprises 14 residues. Between the trimmed V and J ends, which lost 5 bases and 3 bases, there was a span of 14 bases. Written as DNA, the CDR3 is TGTGCCAGCAGTCCAGGGACTGGGTACTACGAGCAGTACTTC. Translated: CASSPGTGYYEQYF.

The rearrangement uses TRBV6-6 and TRBJ1-4; D remains ambiguous. The V gene's germline CDR1 is MNHNY and CDR2 SVGAGI (reference sequence). The CDR3 spans 14 residues. Trimming removed 6 bases at V and 4 bases at J, with 12 bases between. The CDR3 spells CASSLQVLNEKLFF. The CDR3 DNA follows: TGTGCCAGCAGCTTGCAAGTTCTTAATGAAAAACTGTTTTTT.

The chain links TRBV7-9 to TRBJ2-7, with D perhaps matching TRBD1 (6 bases). Per the germline V gene, CDR1 is SEHNR and CDR2 is FQNEAQ (reference sequence). The CDR3 is made up of 14 amino acids. The V and J ends lost 1 base and 2 bases respectively, with 9 bases between them. CDR3 sequence (DNA): TGTGCCAGCAGCTTAGTGGGACAAACCTACGAGCAGTACTTC. Amino acid sequence: CASSLVGQTYEQYF.

The rearrangement joins TRBV28 to TRBJ1-2; 8 bases fit TRBD1. There are 16 residues in the CDR3. CDR1 is MDHEN and CDR2 is SYDVKM in the germline V gene. Losses at the gene ends were 1 base for V and 4 bases for J; bases not matched to a gene: 8. The CDR3 loop is CASSLSSRGPVYGYTF. In nucleotides, the CDR3 is TGTGCCAGCAGTTTATCCTCCAGGGGGCCCGTCTATGGCTACACCTTC.

The chain couples TRBV10-1 to TRBJ2-6; D is uncertain. The V gene lost 4 bases and the J gene lost 1 base, with 14 bases spanning the gap. The germline gives CDR1 WNHNN, CDR2 SYGVQD (reference sequence). This CDR3 is 17 amino acids long. Here the CDR3 reads CASSGPLEPSGANVLTF. The CDR3 DNA is TGCGCCAGCAGTGGACCCCTCGAGCCTTCTGGGGCCAACGTCCTGACTTTC.

The chain uses TRBV6-6 and TRBJ1-2; 11 bases match TRBD1. V trimming: 6 bases; J trimming: 1 base; junction bases outside the gene matches: 1. Germline-derived CDR1 and CDR2 are MNHNY and SVGAGI (reference sequence). CDR3 length: 14 amino acids. The DNA of the CDR3 is TGTGCCAGCAGGGGACAGGGGGTTAACTATGGCTACACCTTC. It codes for CASRGQGVNYGYTF.

The chain recombines TRBV28 with TRBJ1-2; TRBD1 matches at 7 bases. Looked up from germline, CDR1 is MDHEN and CDR2 is SYDVKM. V dropped 10 bases and J dropped 0; count of bases not matched to a gene: 5. The CDR3 loop spans 13 amino acids. CDR3: CATDRASNYGYTF. DNA for the CDR3: TGTGCCACCGACAGGGCCTCTAACTATGGCTACACCTTC.

J is TRBJ2-1 and V is TRBV6-5, with 9 bases aligning to TRBD2. Germline trimming cut 5 bases from V and 11 bases from J; bases unmatched to any gene: 4. This CDR3 contains 12 residues. In germline, CDR1 is MNHEY, CDR2 SVGAGI. The DNA of the CDR3 is TGTGCCAGCAGTCCGCTAGCGGGGCAGCAGTTCTTC. Translating gives CASSPLAGQQFF.

This clone was counted a few times. J is TRBJ2-2 and V is TRBV2, with D possibly TRBD2 on 5 matching bases. The CDR3 has 18 residues. Germline lookup yields CDR1 SNHLY and CDR2 FYNNEI. V lost 2 bases and J lost 0, with 16 bases in between. This chain's CDR3 is CASSEFWESHPNTGELFF. CDR3 coding DNA: TGTGCCAGCAGTGAATTTTGGGAGTCACATCCGAACACCGGGGAGCTGTTTTTT.

Only a few counts were recorded for this clone. CDR3 sequence: CSVEEVGAEAFF. The DNA of the CDR3 is TGCAGCGTTGAAGAGGTAGGAGCTGAAGCTTTCTTT. The chain employs TRBV29-1 and TRBJ1-1; no definite D call. This CDR3 region has 12 residues. CDR1 and CDR2 (germline): SQVTM, ANQGSEA. Between the trimmed V and J ends, which lost 0 bases and 6 bases, there was a span of 8 bases.

This chain links TRBV19 with TRBJ2-1; 7 bases line up with TRBD2. CDR3 length: 15 residues. Trimming cost V 7 bases and J 3 bases; bases outside gene matches: 9. Germline-derived CDR1 and CDR2 are LNHDA and SQIVND (reference sequence). CDR3 nucleotides: TGTGCCAGTACCCCCTCGGCGGGGGACTACAATGAGCAGTTCTTC. Its translation is CASTPSAGDYNEQFF.

This clone was seen only a few times. The chain combines TRBV6-5 with TRBJ2-2, with D tentatively TRBD2 (5 bases). Germline CDR1 is MNHEY and CDR2 is SVGAGI. This CDR3 is built from 15 residues. Deletions cut 6 bases from V and 2 bases from J, with 13 bases between. CDR3 bases: TGTGCCAGCAGCCACGGACGGACTAACACCGGGGAGCTGTTTTTT. Protein sequence: CASSHGRTNTGELFF.

The rearrangement joins TRBV27 to TRBJ2-7, with D tentatively TRBD1 (6 bases). CDR1 MNHEY and CDR2 SMNVEV come from the germline V gene (reference sequence). The CDR3 is 14 residues long. Trimming cost V 6 bases and J 5 bases, with 17 bases left between them. As DNA, the CDR3 is TGTGCCAGCAGCATCTGGGGGTCAGGGGACGAGCAGTACTTC. It yields the protein CASSIWGSGDEQYF.

The rearrangement joins TRBV2 to TRBJ1-2; D is uncertain. The CDR3 totals 13 residues. Germline V lookup: CDR1 SNHLY, CDR2 FYNNEI. Trimming took 2 bases from V and 4 from J, leaving 8 bases between them. DNA of the CDR3: TGTGCCAGCAGTGAACGTTCAGGCTATGGCTACACCTTC. This encodes CASSERSGYGYTF.

The chain recombines TRBV28 with TRBJ2-7, with 10 positions matching TRBD1. The CDR3 is made up of 14 amino acids. The ends lost 5 bases at V and 4 bases at J; junction bases unmatched: 5. CDR1 and CDR2 (germline): MDHEN, SYDVKM. For the CDR3, the DNA is TGTGCCAGCAGTCCGGGACAGGGGTGGTACGAGCAGTACTTC. It codes for CASSPGQGWYEQYF.

The chain recombines TRBV9 with TRBJ2-7; weak D call: TRBD1 (5 bases). Germline CDR1 and CDR2: SGDLS and YYNGEE. Trimming took 4 bases from V and 0 from J, leaving 11 bases between them. This CDR3 region has 14 residues. CDR3 protein: CASSTTVSSYEQYF. The CDR3 region has the DNA TGTGCCAGCAGCACGACAGTAAGCTCCTACGAGCAGTACTTC.